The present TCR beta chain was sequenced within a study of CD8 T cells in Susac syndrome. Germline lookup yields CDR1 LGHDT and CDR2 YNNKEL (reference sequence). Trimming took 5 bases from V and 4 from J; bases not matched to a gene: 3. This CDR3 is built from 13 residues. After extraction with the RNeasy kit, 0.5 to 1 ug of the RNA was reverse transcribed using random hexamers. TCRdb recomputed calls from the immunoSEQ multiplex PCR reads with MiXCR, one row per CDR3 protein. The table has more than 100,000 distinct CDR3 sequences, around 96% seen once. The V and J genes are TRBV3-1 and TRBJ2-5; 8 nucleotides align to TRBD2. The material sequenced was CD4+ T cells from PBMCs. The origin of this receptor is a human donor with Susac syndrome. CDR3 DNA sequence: TGTGCCAGCAGCGCCAGCGGGAGAGAGACCCAGTACTTC. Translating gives CASSASGRETQYF.